This T cell receptor (beta chain) was documented in a study of blood T cell repertoires in COVID-19. Produced via immunoSEQ multiplex PCR; TCRdb's table is partial and in-frame only. Of around 200,000 clones listed, about nine tenths are singletons. Sequencing was performed on PBMCs or T cells enriched from blood (not recorded which). The clonotype originates from a woman aged 18-29 years who had recovered from COVID-19.

The CDR3 is CASSSPGQGALKSSYEQYF. The CDR3 nucleotides are TGCGCCAGCAGCTCACCGGGACAGGGGGCGCTTAAGAGCTCCTACGAGCAGTACTTC. The J gene is TRBJ2-7, the V gene TRBV5-1; 12 nucleotides match TRBD1. Trimming removed 3 bases from V and 0 bases from J; junction bases left unmatched: 13. The germline V gene has CDR1 SGHRS and CDR2 YFSETQ. This CDR3 has 19 residues.